The 25 T cell receptor beta chains presented below share a single source sample, sequenced in a study of CD4 and CD8 cells across lung adenocarcinoma regions. TCRdb re-derived calls from the PCR reads in MiXCR, one entry per CDR3 protein. The sample contains more than 10,000 distinct CDR3 sequences, around three fifths of which appear only once. What was sequenced was CD8+ T cells from the margin of a lung tumor. The receptor set was obtained from a female donor with lung adenocarcinoma. The CD4 and CD8 labels of this study may be unreliable.

This clonotype was recorded a few times. The chain joins TRBV27 to TRBJ2-1; TRBD2 is a possible D gene (5 bases). The DNA end is a closer match to TRBJ2-7, so the J assignment may be wrong. The germline gives CDR1 MNHEY, CDR2 SMNVEV (reference sequence). CDR3 length: 13 amino acids. CDR3 nucleotide sequence: TGTGCCAGCAGTTTTAAGGCAGGCGGGGAGCAGTACTTC. Translated: CASSFKAGGEQYF.

The J gene is TRBJ1-6, the V gene TRBV6-1; 7 bases line up with TRBD1. The germline gives CDR1 MNHNS, CDR2 SASEGT. The CDR3 extends over 15 amino acids. The ends lost 5 bases at V and 19 bases at J; junction bases unmatched: 20. The CDR3 sequence: CASSKNREGAHEQHF. The CDR3 nucleotides read TGTGCCAGCAGTAAAAACAGGGAGGGGGCCCACGAGCAGCACTTT.

V usage is TRBV9 and J usage is TRBJ2-1, with 9 bases identical to TRBD1. The CDR3 covers 16 residues. Germline V gene data show CDR1 as SGDLS and CDR2 as YYNGEE. V shed 0 bases, J shed 6 bases, and the junction held 7 bases outside the gene matches. The CDR3: CASSVARQGVINEQFF. The CDR3 region has the DNA TGTGCCAGCAGCGTAGCTAGACAGGGGGTAATCAATGAGCAGTTCTTC.

This clonotype is medium-sized within its sample. The chain carries TRBV10-2 and TRBJ1-2, with a weak D call TRBD1 (5 bases). From germline, CDR1 is WSHSY and CDR2 SAAADI. The V end was cut by 0 bases, the J end by 6 bases, with 14 bases between. There are 15 residues in the CDR3. The CDR3 reads CASSESSRAGDGYTF. The CDR3 DNA sequence: TGCGCCAGCAGTGAGTCCAGCAGGGCTGGGGATGGCTACACCTTC.

The chain is built from TRBV10-1 and TRBJ2-5; maybe TRBD2 (7 bases). Germline V CDR1 and CDR2: WNHNN, SYGVQD (reference sequence). The CDR3 sequence is 17 residues long. The germline V and J ends were trimmed by 8 bases and 11 bases, with 33 bases remaining between them. CDR3 bases: TGCGCCAGCTCCGAGGGGCTTGGGGGCGGGGGCCAAGATACGCAGTACTTC. This translates into CASSEGLGGGGQDTQYF.

This clonotype has only one observation. V is TRBV6-1 and J is TRBJ2-4; 7 bases are shared with TRBD1. V lost 5 bases and J lost 13; bases outside the gene matches: 20. CDR3 size: 16 residues. In germline, CDR1 is MNHNS, CDR2 SASEGT. The CDR3 region is CASSPRGQRATNTQYF. CDR3 sequence (DNA): TGTGCCAGCAGTCCTAGGGGGCAGCGAGCCACAAATACGCAGTACTTC.

The chain joins TRBV5-1 to TRBJ2-1, with 8 positions matching TRBD1. CDR3 length: 15 residues. Trimming took 5 bases from V and 4 from J; bases not matched to a gene: 8. Per the germline V gene, CDR1 is SGHRS and CDR2 is YFSETQ. Here the CDR3 DNA reads TGCGCCAGCAGTCTTAGGGACAGGATTTACAATGAGCAGTTCTTC. Amino acid sequence: CASSLRDRIYNEQFF.

This chain links TRBV20-1 with TRBJ2-1; 8 nucleotides agree with TRBD2. CDR1 DFQATT and CDR2 SNEGSKA come from the germline V gene (reference sequence). The CDR3 is 16 amino acids. With V trimmed by 2 bases and J by 3 bases, 9 bases remained unmatched. CDR3 amino acids: CSARSSTGTSYNEQFF. CDR3 nucleotide sequence: TGCAGTGCTAGATCCTCGACTGGGACTAGCTACAATGAGCAGTTCTTC.

This clonotype was seen once. A junction boundary mismatches the germline segment, possibly from a read error. The chain has TRBV4-1 and TRBJ2-4; D tentatively reads TRBD1 or TRBD2 (5 bases each). There are 16 residues in the CDR3. Germline CDR1 reads MGHRA; CDR2 reads YSYEKL. The CDR3: CASSPPGLRGANTQYF. The CDR3 region has the DNA TGCGCCAGCAGCCCCCCGGGGCTGAGAGGCGCAAATACGCAGTACTTT.

This clonotype came up a few times. The chain uses TRBV6-1 and TRBJ2-1; D remains ambiguous. CDR1 MNHNS and CDR2 SASEGT come from the germline V gene. The CDR3 length is 12 residues. V was pared by 5 bases and J by 7 bases, with 9 bases between. The chain's CDR3 is CASSPMGNEQFF. For the CDR3, the DNA is TGTGCCAGCAGTCCCATGGGGAATGAGCAGTTCTTC.

This clonotype showed up just a few times. The J gene is TRBJ1-1, the V gene TRBV6-1; tentatively, D is TRBD1 (6 bases). Trimming cost V 6 bases and J 6 bases, with 20 bases left between them. Germline V CDR1 and CDR2: MNHNS, SASEGT. This CDR3 has 15 amino acids. The CDR3 sequence is CASRGVQGPSSEAFF. The CDR3 DNA sequence: TGTGCCAGCAGAGGGGTACAGGGTCCAAGCTCTGAAGCTTTCTTT.

As to this clonotype: One junction end does not reproduce the germline sequence, and a read error may be involved. The rearrangement uses TRBV6-1 and TRBJ2-3; 8 nucleotides agree with TRBD2. Germline-derived CDR1 and CDR2 are MNHNS and SASEGT. The CDR3 length is 16 residues. The CDR3 sequence is CASRGSGGRAKDTQYF. CDR3 DNA: TGTGCCAGCAGGGGGAGCGGGGGCCGAGCCAAAGATACGCAGTATTTC.

The chain uses TRBV6-1 and TRBJ2-3, with TRBD1 matching 7 bases. From germline, CDR1 is MNHNS and CDR2 SASEGT. The CDR3 sequence is 16 residues long. The V segment lost 8 bases and the J segment 7 bases; nucleotides outside the gene matches: 18. The CDR3 DNA reads TGTGCCAGCCGTCCTAGGGGGCAGCCAGCCAAAAATACGCAGTATTTT. Residues: CASRPRGQPAKNTQYF.

V and J are TRBV6-5 and TRBJ2-5, with TRBD1 identical over 11 bases. The CDR3 has 18 amino acids. Unmatched junction bases numbered 10, after V lost 4 bases and J lost 0 bases. Germline CDR1 and CDR2: MNHEY and SVGAGI. CDR3 sequence reads: CASSSWTGGTENQETQYF. Written as DNA, the CDR3 is TGTGCCAGCAGTTCATGGACAGGGGGCACTGAAAACCAAGAGACCCAGTACTTC.

The chain carries TRBV4-1 and TRBJ1-1; D might be TRBD1 (6 bases). The CDR3 is 15 amino acids. The germline V gene has CDR1 MGHRA and CDR2 YSYEKL. With 0 bases removed from V and 5 bases from J, the gap between germline ends came to 13 bases. CDR3 sequence reads: CASSQDGGGGTEAFF. CDR3 DNA sequence: TGCGCCAGCAGCCAAGATGGGGGCGGGGGAACTGAAGCTTTCTTT.

For this clonotype: At one end, the junction sequence differs from germline, possibly due to a read error. This chain uses TRBV14 with TRBJ2-1; D call uncertain. This CDR3 spans 15 amino acids. From germline, CDR1 is SGHDN and CDR2 FVKESK. The CDR3 DNA reads as TGCGTCAGCAGCCAAGCGCCCCGGACCTACAATGAGCAGTTCTTC. This translates into CVSSQAPRTYNEQFF.

This clonotype came up many times. This CDR3 is CASSLSSTDTQYF. For the CDR3, the DNA is TGTGCCAGCAGTCTCTCCAGCACAGATACGCAGTATTTT. The rearrangement uses TRBV27 and TRBJ2-3; unclear D gene. Germline V CDR1 and CDR2: MNHEY, SMNVEV (reference sequence). Trimming removed 5 bases from V and 0 bases from J, with 6 bases in between. The CDR3 consists of 13 residues.

The CDR3 loop is CASSQSSPETQYF. Written as DNA, the CDR3 is TGCGCCAGCAGTCAATCTTCCCCGGAGACCCAGTACTTC. The V and J genes are TRBV23-1 and TRBJ2-5; D not resolved. TRBV23-1 is an open reading frame whose function is uncertain. This CDR3 comprises 13 residues. V gave up 0 bases and J gave up 5 bases, with 7 bases separating them.

V gene TRBV13 combines with J gene TRBJ2-5; the match to TRBD1 covers 9 bases. CDR3 length: 16 residues. J gave up 0 bases and V 5 bases, and 7 bases lay outside the gene matches. Per the germline V gene, CDR1 is PRHDT and CDR2 is FYEKMQ (reference sequence). CDR3 coding DNA: TGTGCCAGCAGCAGCTTGGGGACAGGGTACCAAGAGACCCAGTACTTC. It specifies CASSSLGTGYQETQYF.

This clonotype was seen repeatedly, ten times or more. The V gene is TRBV5-1, the J gene TRBJ2-1; D is possibly TRBD1 or TRBD2 (6 bases each). V was shortened by 0 bases and J by 0 bases, with 10 bases between the two germline ends. CDR1 is SGHRS and CDR2 is YFSETQ in the germline V gene. The CDR3 has 16 residues. The CDR3 here is CASSLGGGFSYNEQFF. DNA of the CDR3: TGCGCCAGCAGCTTGGGAGGGGGGTTCTCCTACAATGAGCAGTTCTTC.

The chain combines TRBV10-1 with TRBJ2-3, with 9 bases that match TRBD2. The J call may be incorrect, as the DNA end agrees better with TRBJ2-4. Germline CDR1 WNHNN, CDR2 SYGVQD (reference sequence). The CDR3 is 16 amino acids. The CDR3 DNA is TGCGCCAGCAGTGATAAGGGCGGGGGGGCCAAAGATACTCAGTACTTC. As protein: CASSDKGGGAKDTQYF.

This clonotype has a count of ten or more. This chain joins TRBV6-1 and TRBJ1-4, with 7 bases that match TRBD1. Germline V CDR1 and CDR2: MNHNS, SASEGT. V trimming: 7 bases; J trimming: 0 bases; junction bases outside the gene matches: 5. The CDR3 consists of 15 residues. DNA of the CDR3: TGTGCCAGCAACCCAGGACAGGCAACTAATGAAAAACTGTTTTTT. Translating it yields CASNPGQATNEKLFF.

As concerns this clonotype: The junction shows a germline mismatch at one end, possibly a read error. This chain links TRBV10-2 with TRBJ2-3; 7 bases fit TRBD2. The CDR3 spans 15 residues. The germline V gene has CDR1 WSHSY and CDR2 SAAADI. CDR3 nucleotide sequence: TGCGCCAGCAGAGAGCGAGCGGGGAGCAAAAATACTCAGTATTTC. Amino acids: CASRERAGSKNTQYF.

With respect to this clonotype: An end of the junction differs from the germline gene, which may be a read error. This rearrangement joins TRBV6-1 to TRBJ2-3, with TRBD2 matching 9 bases. CDR3 length equals 16 residues. Germline CDR1 and CDR2: MNHNS and SASEGT. CDR3 protein: CASAGSGGRATETQYF. The CDR3 DNA reads TGTGCCAGCGCGGGTAGCGGGGGCCGTGCCACAGAGACGCAGTACTTT.

In this sample, this clonotype turned up a few times. V gene TRBV6-1 combines with J gene TRBJ1-2, with a tentative D call TRBD1 (5 bases). V was pared by 4 bases and J by 3 bases, with 15 bases between. Germline CDR1 is MNHNS and CDR2 is SASEGT. This CDR3 contains 15 residues. The DNA of the CDR3 is TGTGCCAGCAGTGGACCTGGGGACGGCTACTATGGCTACACCTTC. Its protein product is CASSGPGDGYYGYTF.